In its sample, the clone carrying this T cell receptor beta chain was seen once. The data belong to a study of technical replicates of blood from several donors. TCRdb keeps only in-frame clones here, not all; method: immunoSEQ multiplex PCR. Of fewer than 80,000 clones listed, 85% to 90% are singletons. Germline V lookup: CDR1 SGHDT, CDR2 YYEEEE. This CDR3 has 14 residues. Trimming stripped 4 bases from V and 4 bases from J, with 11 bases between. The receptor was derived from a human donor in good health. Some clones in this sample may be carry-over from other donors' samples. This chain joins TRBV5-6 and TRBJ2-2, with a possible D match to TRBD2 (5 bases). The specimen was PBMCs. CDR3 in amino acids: CASSPRVGTGELFF. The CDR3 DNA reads TGTGCCAGCAGCCCGAGGGTTGGCACCGGGGAGCTGTTTTTT.